Sequencing of this T cell receptor (beta chain) was carried out in a study of identical twins. Donors uniformly comprised healthy Caucasians. At least ten counts were recorded for this clonotype. Its specificity is not known. General study findings and limits: Partial confounding of zero-insertion analyses by invariant MAIT and iNKT cells was possible.

A universal primer site was incorporated via template switching, and the cDNA contained unique molecular identifiers. MiXCR was run by TCRdb on the 5' RACE reads, yielding one entry per CDR3 protein. The table lists approximately 410,000 distinct CDR3 sequences, about 18% of them singletons. The clonotype was recovered from a man aged 50 to 59 in good health. The specimen sequenced was naive T cells sorted from blood.

Here the CDR3 reads CASSLQLTGYEQYF. CDR3 sequence (DNA): TGCGCCAGCAGCTTGCAACTGACAGGCTACGAGCAGTACTTC. The V and J genes are TRBV5-1 and TRBJ2-7; the D gene is possibly TRBD1 (6 bases). V shed 1 base and J shed 3 bases, with 11 bases lying between them. Germline V gene sequence: CDR1 SGHRS, CDR2 YFSETQ. CDR3 length: 14 residues.